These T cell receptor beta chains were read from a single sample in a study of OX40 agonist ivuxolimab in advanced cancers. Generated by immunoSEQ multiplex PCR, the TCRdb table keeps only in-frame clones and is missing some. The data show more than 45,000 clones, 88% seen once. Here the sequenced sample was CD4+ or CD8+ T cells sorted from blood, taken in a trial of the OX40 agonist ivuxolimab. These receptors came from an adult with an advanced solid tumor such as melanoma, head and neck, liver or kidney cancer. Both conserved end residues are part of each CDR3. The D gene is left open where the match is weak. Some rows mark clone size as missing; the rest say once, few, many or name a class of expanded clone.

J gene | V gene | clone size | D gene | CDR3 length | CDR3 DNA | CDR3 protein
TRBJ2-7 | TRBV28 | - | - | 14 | TGTGCCAGCAGTTTCCCACATTTAATTTACGAGCAGTACTTC | CASSFPHLIYEQYF
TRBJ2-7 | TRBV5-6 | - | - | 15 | TGTGCCAGCAGCCGAAGGGGGAGGGGCCAAAACGAGCAGTACTTC | CASSRRGRGQNEQYF
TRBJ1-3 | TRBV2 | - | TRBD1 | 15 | TGTGCCAGCAGTAAACGGACAGGGAGTGGAAACACCATATATTTT | CASSKRTGSGNTIYF
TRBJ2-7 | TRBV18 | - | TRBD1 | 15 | TGTGCCAGCTCACCACCGGGGACAGGGTCCCACGAGCAGTACTTC | CASSPPGTGSHEQYF
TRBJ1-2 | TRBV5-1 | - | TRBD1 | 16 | TGCGCCAGCAGCTTAAGGACAGGGGGCAGTGGCTATGGCTACACCTTC | CASSLRTGGSGYGYTF
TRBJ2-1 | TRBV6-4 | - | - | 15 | TGTGCCAGCAGCCCCCTCGGGACTGGGAGTGGGGAGCAGTTCTTC | CASSPLGTGSGEQFF
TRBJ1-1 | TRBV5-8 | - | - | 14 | TGTGCCAGCAGCTTGGGAGGGTTTAACACTGAAGCTTTCTTT | CASSLGGFNTEAFF
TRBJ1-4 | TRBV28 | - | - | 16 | TGTGCCAGCAGTTCCCGCGACAGAGCTTTTAATGAAAAACTGTTTTTT | CASSSRDRAFNEKLFF
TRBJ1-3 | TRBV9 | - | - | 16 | TGTGCCAGCAGCGTATTCGACTCAAGCTCTGGAAACACCATATATTTT | CASSVFDSSSGNTIYF
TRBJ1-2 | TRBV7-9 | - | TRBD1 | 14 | TGTGCCAGCAGCTTCTCGACAGGGGGTGATGGCTACACCTTC | CASSFSTGGDGYTF
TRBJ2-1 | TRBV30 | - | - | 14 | TGTGCCTCCAGACCTCGACAGTCCTACAATGAGCAGTTCTTC | CASRPRQSYNEQFF
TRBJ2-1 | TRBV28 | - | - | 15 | TGTGCCAGCAGTTTCAGGGGACCTTTCGGCAATGAGCAGTTCTTC | CASSFRGPFGNEQFF
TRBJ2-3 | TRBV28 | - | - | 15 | TGTGCCAGCAGTCCTTGGACTAGTAGGGGGGAGTGGCAGTATTTT | CASSPWTSRGEWQYF
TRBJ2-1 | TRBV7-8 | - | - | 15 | TGTGCCAGCAGCTCCGGGACCACACTTTACAATGAGCAGTTCTTC | CASSSGTTLYNEQFF
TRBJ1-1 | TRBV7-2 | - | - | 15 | TGTGCCAGCAGCTTCCGCGGAGCCCTGGGCACTGAAGCTTTCTTT | CASSFRGALGTEAFF
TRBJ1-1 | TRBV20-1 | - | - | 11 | TGCAGTGCTAGAGCTGATACTGAAGCTTTCTTT | CSARADTEAFF
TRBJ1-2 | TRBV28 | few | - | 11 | TGTGCCAGCCAGGCTCCCGCAGGCTACACCTTC | CASQAPAGYTF
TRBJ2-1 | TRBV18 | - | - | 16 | TGTGCCAGCTCACCATTGGGAAATGGGGGCAATAATGAGCAGTTCTTC | CASSPLGNGGNNEQFF
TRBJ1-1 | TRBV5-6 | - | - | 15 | TGTGCCAGCAGCTTGGAATACGGGGGGTCTGCGGAAGCTTTCTTT | CASSLEYGGSAEAFF
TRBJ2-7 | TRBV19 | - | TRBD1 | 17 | TGTGCGAGTAGTATAGGAGCCCCGGGACAGGGGGCCTACGAGCAGTACTTC | CASSIGAPGQGAYEQYF
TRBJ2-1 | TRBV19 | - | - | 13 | TGTGCCAGTAGTATAAGGGGGGACTGGGAGCAGTTCTTC | CASSIRGDWEQFF
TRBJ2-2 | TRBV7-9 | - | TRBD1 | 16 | TGTGCCAGCATCAACGTACAGGGGAAAGCTACCGGGGAGCTGTTTTTT | CASINVQGKATGELFF
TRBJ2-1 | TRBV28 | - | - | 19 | TGTGCCAGCAGTCCCTCGACAGGTCCCTTCGGGACTCTCCTCAATGAGCAGTTCTTC | CASSPSTGPFGTLLNEQFF
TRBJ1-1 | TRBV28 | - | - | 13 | TGTGCCAGCAGCTTACACGGATACACTGAAGCTTTCTTT | CASSLHGYTEAFF